This T cell receptor beta chain derives from a study of shared clonotypes between healthy human individuals. Whole-study results and caveats: The diversity represented, both genetic and in exposure history, was limited by few donors.

The CDR3 is 12 residues long. The ends were cut back, 10 bases at V and 2 bases at J, with 9 bases in the middle. Germline V lookup: CDR1 LNHDA, CDR2 SQIVND (reference sequence). This clone was detected a few times. Antigen specificity is unknown. As processed by the authors: Junction-only immunoSEQ data arrived without quality scores, meaning filtering differed. Here immunoSEQ multiplex PCR was the method, and the copy in TCRdb shows in-frame clones only, minus some. D and trimming were read from the DNA, whereas the V and J calls and clone size are those reported in that table. The data hold about 980,000 clones, with less than 85% observed a single time.

Specimen: memory CD4+ T cells sorted from blood. Regarding subset: CD45RA-negative fraction. The TCR sequence derives from a man aged 18 to 29 in good health. J is TRBJ1-5 and V is TRBV19; D ambiguous. The DNA for the CDR3 is TGTGCCACCCAGGTTGGCAATCAGCCCCAGCATTTT. This gives the protein CATQVGNQPQHF. The whole variable domain, remainder taken from reference TRBV19 and TRBJ1-5, is DGGITQSPKYLFRKEGQNVTLSCEQNLNHDAMYWYRQDPGQGLRLIYYSQIVNDFQKGDIAEGYSVSREKKESFPLTVTSAQKNPTAFYLCATQVGNQPQHFGDGTRLSIL.